What follows are 23 T cell receptor beta chains derived from one specimen sequenced in a study of technical replicates of blood from a handful of donors. Measured with immunoSEQ multiplex PCR; TCRdb has only the in-frame clones, and not every one. The sample holds some 71,000 clones; around 97% are singletons and the top ten take around 0.18%. The sequencing sample was made of T cells isolated from PBMCs. These receptors all come from a human donor in good health.

The V and J genes are TRBV6-1 and TRBJ1-5; D remains ambiguous. Between the trimmed V and J ends, which lost 3 bases and 2 bases, there was a span of 14 bases. The CDR3 runs to 16 residues. The germline gives CDR1 MNHNS, CDR2 SASEGT. CDR3 coding DNA: TGTGCCAGCAGTGATCCCTTTGTTACTGGCAATCAGCCCCAGCATTTT. It specifies CASSDPFVTGNQPQHF.

The CDR3 sequence is CASSLPPGQGEAFF. DNA for the CDR3: TGTGCCAGCAGCTTACCCCCGGGACAGGGTGAAGCTTTCTTT. V gene TRBV7-8 combines with J gene TRBJ1-1, with TRBD1 matching 9 bases. The CDR3 sequence is 14 residues long. Trimming at V came to 2 bases and at J to 7 bases, leaving 5 bases not matched to a gene. Germline-derived CDR1 and CDR2 are SGHVS and FQNEAQ. Drawing the rest from reference TRBV7-8 and TRBJ1-1, the complete variable domain is GAGVSQSPRYKVAKRGQDVALRCDPISGHVSLFWYQQALGQGPEFLTYFQNEAQLDKSGLPSDRFFAERPEGSVSTLKIQRTQQEDSAVYLCASSLPPGQGEAFFGQGTRLTVV.

The chain combines TRBV15 with TRBJ2-1; 13 bases fit TRBD2. Germline V gives CDR1 LNHNV, CDR2 YYDKDF (reference sequence). The junction had 11 bases not matched to a gene; V was cut back by 5 bases and J by 4 bases. CDR3 size: 18 residues. The CDR3 DNA sequence: TGTGCCACCAGCCCTACCCAGACTAGCGGGAGGTTATACAATGAGCAGTTCTTC. Translation: CATSPTQTSGRLYNEQFF.

With regard to this clone: Relative to the germline gene, one junction end is altered; a read error may explain this. The chain couples TRBV29-1 to TRBJ2-5; TRBD1 aligns across 8 bases. This CDR3 has 13 amino acids. Germline CDR1 and CDR2: SQVTM and ANQGSEA. The CDR3 DNA sequence: TGCAGCGTTCAAGACAGGGGCCAAGAGACCCAGTACTTC. This encodes CSVQDRGQETQYF. The full variable domain, its missing parts supplied by reference TRBV29-1 and TRBJ2-5, is SAVISQKPSRDICQRGTSLTIQCQVDSQVTMMFWYRQQPGQSLTLIATANQGSEATYESGFVIDKFPISRPNLTFSTLTVSNMSPEDSSIYLCSVQDRGQETQYFGPGTRLLVL.

The chain recombines TRBV7-3 with TRBJ2-3; 7 bases are shared with TRBD2. Germline-derived CDR1 and CDR2 are SGHTA and FQGTGA. Trimming cost V 5 bases and J 2 bases; bases outside gene matches: 10. This CDR3 is 16 amino acids long. For the CDR3, the DNA is TGTGCCAGCAGCCTTGGACTAGGCGACTTCACAGATACGCAGTATTTT. This sequence encodes CASSLGLGDFTDTQYF.

The rearrangement uses TRBV5-1 and TRBJ2-2; 9 bases fit TRBD1. In germline, CDR1 is SGHRS, CDR2 YFSETQ. V gave up 4 bases and J gave up 0 bases; unmatched junction bases: 7. The length of the CDR3 is 17 residues. Here the CDR3 reads CASSTGGQGSNTGELFF. CDR3 DNA: TGCGCCAGCAGCACGGGAGGACAGGGGTCGAACACCGGGGAGCTGTTTTTT.

The rearrangement links TRBV19 to TRBJ2-1; TRBD1 agrees at 8 bases. Germline V gene lookup returns CDR1 LNHDA and CDR2 SQIVND (reference sequence). V was pared by 5 bases and J by 8 bases, with 14 bases of the junction left unmatched. The CDR3 is 16 residues long. The CDR3 region has the DNA TGTGCCAGTAGTCCCTGGACAGGGACGGTCATCCATGAGCAGTTCTTC. Translated: CASSPWTGTVIHEQFF.

This clone came up once. V and J are TRBV4-2 and TRBJ1-2, with 7 bases lining up with TRBD1. The CDR3 has 16 residues. V lost 4 bases to trimming and J lost 2 bases; unmatched junction nucleotides: 10. Germline values: CDR1 LGHNA, CDR2 YNFKEQ. In DNA form, the CDR3 reads TGTGCCAGCAGCCCCTTGGGACAGTCGACGAACTATGGCTACACCTTC. Its protein product is CASSPLGQSTNYGYTF.

The J gene is TRBJ1-1, the V gene TRBV29-1; 7 bases align to TRBD1. CDR1 SQVTM and CDR2 ANQGSEA come from the germline V gene. The CDR3 consists of 11 residues. The CDR3 sequence: CRGGWGTEAFF. CDR3 in DNA: TGCAGAGGGGGCTGGGGCACTGAAGCTTTCTTT. Full variable domain (missing parts from reference TRBV29-1 and TRBJ1-1): SAVISQKPSRDICQRGTSLTIQCQVDSQVTMMFWYRQQPGQSLTLIATANQGSEATYESGFVIDKFPISRPNLTFSTLTVSNMSPEDSSIYLCRGGWGTEAFFGQGTRLTVV.

The rearrangement links TRBV27 to TRBJ1-1; D not certain. Per germline, CDR1 MNHEY and CDR2 SMNVEV (reference sequence). The V end lost 3 bases, the J end lost 3 bases, and 8 bases lay between the germline ends. This CDR3 contains 13 residues. The CDR3 DNA sequence: TGTGCCAGCAGTTTCCGACAACACACTGAAGCTTTCTTT. Protein sequence: CASSFRQHTEAFF.

The chain combines TRBV18 with TRBJ1-1; TRBD1 matches 10 bases. Losses at the gene ends were 4 bases for V and 4 bases for J; bases not matched to a gene: 6. The length of the CDR3 is 15 residues. Germline V gene data show CDR1 as KGHSH and CDR2 as LQKENI. This chain's CDR3 is CASSRYGTGVTEAFF. The CDR3 DNA follows: TGTGCCAGCTCACGATACGGGACAGGGGTCACTGAAGCTTTCTTT.

The chain has TRBV30 and TRBJ1-6; D remains ambiguous. This CDR3 comprises 12 residues. V was clipped by 3 bases and J by 10 bases, with 10 bases between them. Germline loops: CDR1 GTSNPN, CDR2 SVGIG (reference sequence). The CDR3 DNA reads as TGTGCCTGGAGACTTAATGCCTCACCCCTCCACTTT. Translated, it gives CAWRLNASPLHF.

The chain has TRBV27 and TRBJ2-7; TRBD1 matches 12 bases. This CDR3 is 14 amino acids long. Losses at the gene ends were 5 bases for V and 6 bases for J; bases not matched to a gene: 5. Germline CDR1 MNHEY, CDR2 SMNVEV (reference sequence). CDR3 bases: TGTGCCAGCAGTCACGGGACAGGGGGCGGCGAGCAGTACTTC. It codes for CASSHGTGGGEQYF.

V is TRBV29-1 and J is TRBJ2-3; possible D gene TRBD1, 5 bases. V was trimmed by 8 bases and J by 3 bases, leaving 15 bases between them. The CDR3 is made up of 13 amino acids. Per the germline V gene, CDR1 is SQVTM and CDR2 is ANQGSEA. The CDR3 is CSHKGYPTDTQYF. The CDR3, as DNA: TGCAGCCACAAGGGGTACCCGACAGATACGCAGTATTTT.

The chain carries TRBV6-6 and TRBJ1-2; the match to TRBD1 covers 8 bases. CDR1 and CDR2 from the germline V gene are MNHNY and SVGAGI (reference sequence). CDR3 length: 16 amino acids. The ends lost 0 bases at V and 8 bases at J; junction bases unmatched: 11. The CDR3 reads CASSYSMSGTGGGYTF. The DNA for the CDR3 is TGTGCCAGCAGTTACTCGATGTCCGGGACAGGAGGCGGCTACACCTTC.

DNA for the CDR3: TGTGCCAGCAGCCAGCATCTACAGGGAACCTCCTACAATGAGCAGTTCTTC. This sequence encodes CASSQHLQGTSYNEQFF. The V gene is TRBV2, the J gene TRBJ2-1; D possibly corresponds to TRBD1 (6 bases). V lost 6 bases and J 0 bases, leaving 18 bases between the germline ends. The germline V gene encodes CDR1 SNHLY and CDR2 FYNNEI. This CDR3 has 17 amino acids.

The gene calls are TRBV19 and TRBJ2-5, with 8 bases aligning to TRBD1. The closer fit of TRBJ2-7 to the DNA end suggests the J call may be wrong. This CDR3 is built from 16 residues. Germline-derived CDR1 and CDR2 are LNHDA and SQIVND (reference sequence). The CDR3 is CASSILGQGASHEQYF. DNA for the CDR3: TGTGCCAGTAGTATATTGGGGCAGGGGGCTTCACACGAGCAGTACTTC.

This clone was counted once. The chain carries TRBV10-2 and TRBJ1-4, with TRBD1 matching 7 bases. CDR3 size: 14 residues. Germline V lookup: CDR1 WSHSY, CDR2 SAAADI. Trimming removed 7 bases from V and 8 bases from J; junction bases left unmatched: 10. CDR3 loop: CASNVVGGEEKLFF. DNA for the CDR3: TGCGCCAGCAATGTGGTAGGGGGCGAGGAAAAACTGTTTTTT.

CDR3 bases: TGTGCCAGCAGCTGGGACAGGGTGGAAATGGCCCAGTACTTC. As protein: CASSWDRVEMAQYF. The chain joins TRBV5-6 to TRBJ2-5; 9 bases are shared with TRBD1. Germline lookup yields CDR1 SGHDT and CDR2 YYEEEE. V shed 3 bases and J 9 bases; nucleotides not matched to a gene: 9. This CDR3 is 14 amino acids long.

The chain recombines TRBV11-3 with TRBJ2-2; 8 nucleotides match TRBD1. The CDR3 runs to 15 residues. Trimming at V came to 5 bases and at J to 1 base, leaving 3 bases not matched to a gene. In germline, CDR1 is SGHNT, CDR2 YENEEA. As DNA, the CDR3 is TGTGCCAGCAGCCTGGGACAGGAGAACACCGGGGAGCTGTTTTTT. Encoded protein: CASSLGQENTGELFF.

The chain couples TRBV18 to TRBJ1-1; 8 positions agree with TRBD1. CDR3 length equals 16 residues. Germline-derived CDR1 and CDR2 are KGHSH and LQKENI. V trimming: 0 bases; J trimming: 8 bases; junction bases outside the gene matches: 11. For the CDR3, the DNA is TGTGCCAGCTCACCACCCTCAGGGGGCGTGGTGCGGGAAGCTTTCTTT. This encodes CASSPPSGGVVREAFF.

This clone was picked up one time. The chain combines TRBV15 with TRBJ1-1, with TRBD1 identical over 7 bases. There are 13 residues in the CDR3. J was trimmed by 3 bases and V by 3 bases; bases with no gene match: 1. CDR1 and CDR2 (germline): LNHNV, YYDKDF (reference sequence). CDR3: CATSSTGDTEAFF. CDR3 bases: TGTGCCACCAGCAGTACAGGGGACACTGAAGCTTTCTTT.

The rearrangement links TRBV15 to TRBJ2-2; D unresolved. V gave up 1 base and J gave up 1 base, with 4 bases separating them. Per the germline V gene, CDR1 is LNHNV and CDR2 is YYDKDF (reference sequence). The length of the CDR3 is 14 residues. The CDR3 reads CATSRVGNTGELFF. Here the CDR3 DNA reads TGTGCCACCAGCAGAGTCGGGAACACCGGGGAGCTGTTTTTT.